One TCR beta chain is described in this entry. Its antigen target is currently unknown. There are no base qualities to consult, and no much larger clone falls within one base. The data are from a study of blood T cell repertoires in COVID-19 (dated by TCRdb to about 2020). Broadly, across the study: Samples covering the acute and convalescent phases of COVID-19 were provided by collaborators in the United States, Italy and Spain. The material from the prospective study consisted of cDNA or gDNA derived from T cells, B-cell-depleted T cells, or PBMCs. The dataset comprised deeply sampled blood TCRbeta repertoires from subjects exposed to, actively infected with, or recovered from COVID-19. The repertoires were released in a freely available public database intended as a resource for research on the immune response to SARS-CoV-2. Samples were obtained from the ongoing ImmuneRACE study (first 160 participants) and from 950 to 1,500 subjects provided by 6 global collaborators. A de-identified subject ID, COVID-19 status, age in years and sex were almost always included in the sample metadata. Where HLA class I and class II types were available, the types were taken from metadata supplied by the sample provider, not from assay-based typing.

TCRbeta CDR3 regions were amplified from genomic DNA using the immunoSEQ Assay, a bias-controlled multiplex PCR. The paper's data handling went like this. The number of nucleated cells in each sample was estimated from the amplification of reference gene primers within the assay. Sequence reads were collapsed and filtered to measure the absolute abundance of every unique TCRbeta CDR3 rearrangement. For each sample, productive Simpson clonality was calculated by taking the square root of Simpson's diversity index across productive rearrangements. The table comes from immuneACCESS by way of TCRdb, which keeps in-frame sequences with V and J called. Part of the clones is missing from these tables; in studies checked, under half for an unresolved V gene and the rest for unknown reasons. That table is the source of V, J and clone size, and D and trimming were worked out from the DNA. This sample comprises 120,000 to 150,000 clones, more than 75% of them detected only once. Of the sample, approximately 13% falls within the top ten clones.

The collaborating institutions used their own protocols to collect whole blood in K2EDTA tubes. Collaborator samples were shipped for TCRbeta analysis as frozen whole blood, isolated PBMCs, or DNA extracted from either sample type. Overall study outcomes, separate from this receptor: How much clinical and demographic metadata was included differed by source and by participant, and the metadata was provided uncurated.

V is pruned by 8 bases and J by 6 bases, leaving 8 bases of the junction without a gene match. The CDR3 runs 13 amino acids, cysteine and phenylalanine included. Only CDR3 DNA is held: 39 bases, read in frame from base 1. The germline V gene yields SGHVS for CDR1 and FNYEAQ for CDR2. The clonotype comes from a man in his 60s with active or convalescent COVID-19. This receptor chain uses TRBV7-6 and TRBJ2-5, with TRBD2 matching 8 junction bases. The sample taken for sequencing was peripheral blood. The DNA is as follows: TGTGCCAGCGGGCTAGGACTAGCAAAGACCCAGTACTTC. Its translation reads: CASGLGLAKTQYF.